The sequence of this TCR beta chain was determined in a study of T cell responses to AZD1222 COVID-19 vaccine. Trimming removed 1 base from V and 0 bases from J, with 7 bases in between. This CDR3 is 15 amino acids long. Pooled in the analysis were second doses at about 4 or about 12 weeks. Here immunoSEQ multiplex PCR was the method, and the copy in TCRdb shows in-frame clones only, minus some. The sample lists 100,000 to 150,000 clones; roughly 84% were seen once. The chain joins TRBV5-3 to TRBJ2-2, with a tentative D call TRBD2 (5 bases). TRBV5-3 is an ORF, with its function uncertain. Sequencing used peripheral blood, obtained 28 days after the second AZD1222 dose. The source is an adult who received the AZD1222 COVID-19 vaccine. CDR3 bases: TGTGCCAGAAGCTTGAACGGGGCGAACACCGGGGAGCTGTTTTTT. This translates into CARSLNGANTGELFF.